A single TCR beta chain is shown here with its context. From germline, CDR1 is MNHEY and CDR2 SMNVEV (reference sequence). With 3 bases removed from V and 1 base from J, the gap between germline ends came to 13 bases. CDR3 length: 16 residues. In the source study's methods: The authors estimated nucleated cell counts from reference gene primer amplification. Profiling relied on immunoSEQ multiplex PCR, and the TCRdb table lists in-frame clones only, not all of them. The V and J calls and the clone size are those of that table, but D and trimming were determined from the DNA. This sample has 200,000 to 250,000 clones; less than 90% occur once, and the top ten carry 5.5% to 7.5%. The data stem from a study of blood T cell repertoires in COVID-19. Study in general: PBMCs, B-cell-depleted T cells, or T cells provided the cDNA or gDNA that made up the material.

Cohort allocation depended upon clinical history that participants reported. Two negative PCRs, clearance, or symptom resolution had been documented for recovered Cohort 3 donors. The gene calls are TRBV27 and TRBJ1-3; D might be TRBD1 (5 bases). This TCR came from a woman in her 40s who had recovered from COVID-19. The sample comprised PBMCs or T cells enriched from blood (not recorded which). DNA for the CDR3: TGTGCCAGCAGTTTGCGGGGGGGGATTTCTGGAAACACCATATATTTT. Residues: CASSLRGGISGNTIYF.